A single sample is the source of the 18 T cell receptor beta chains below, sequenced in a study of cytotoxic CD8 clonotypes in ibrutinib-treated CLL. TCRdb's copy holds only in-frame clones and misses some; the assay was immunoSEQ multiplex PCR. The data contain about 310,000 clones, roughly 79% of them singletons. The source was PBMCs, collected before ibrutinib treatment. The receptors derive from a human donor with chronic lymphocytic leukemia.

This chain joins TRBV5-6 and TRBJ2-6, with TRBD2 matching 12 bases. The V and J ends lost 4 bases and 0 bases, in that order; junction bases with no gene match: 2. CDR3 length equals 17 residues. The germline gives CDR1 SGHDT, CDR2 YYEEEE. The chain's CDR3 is CASSQLAGGSGANVLTF. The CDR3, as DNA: TGTGCCAGCAGCCAACTAGCGGGAGGCTCTGGGGCCAACGTCCTGACTTTC.

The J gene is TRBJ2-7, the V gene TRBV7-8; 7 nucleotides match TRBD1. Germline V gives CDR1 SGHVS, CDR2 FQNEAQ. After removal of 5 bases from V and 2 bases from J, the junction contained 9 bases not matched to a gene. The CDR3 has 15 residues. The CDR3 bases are TGTGCCAGCAGCCAGGGCCGGGACAGACCCTACGAGCAGTACTTC. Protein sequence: CASSQGRDRPYEQYF.

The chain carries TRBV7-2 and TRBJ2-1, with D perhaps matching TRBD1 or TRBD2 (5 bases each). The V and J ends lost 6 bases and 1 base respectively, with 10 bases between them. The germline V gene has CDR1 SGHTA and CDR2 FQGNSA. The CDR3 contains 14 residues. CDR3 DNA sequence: TGTGCCAGCAGGTGGGACGTTTCCTACAATGAGCAGTTCTTC. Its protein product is CASRWDVSYNEQFF.

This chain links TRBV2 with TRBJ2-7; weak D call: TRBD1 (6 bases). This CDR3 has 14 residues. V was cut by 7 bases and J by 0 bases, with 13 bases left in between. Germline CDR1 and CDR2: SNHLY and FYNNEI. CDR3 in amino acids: CASTQDSHSYEQYF. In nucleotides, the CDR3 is TGTGCCAGCACCCAGGACAGCCACTCCTACGAGCAGTACTTC.

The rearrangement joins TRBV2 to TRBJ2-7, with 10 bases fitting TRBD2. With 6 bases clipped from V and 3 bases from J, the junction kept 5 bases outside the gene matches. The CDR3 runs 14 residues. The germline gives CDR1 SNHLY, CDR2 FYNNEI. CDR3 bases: TGTGCCAGCAGAGCTAGCGGGAGTTTCTACGAGCAGTACTTC. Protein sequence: CASRASGSFYEQYF.

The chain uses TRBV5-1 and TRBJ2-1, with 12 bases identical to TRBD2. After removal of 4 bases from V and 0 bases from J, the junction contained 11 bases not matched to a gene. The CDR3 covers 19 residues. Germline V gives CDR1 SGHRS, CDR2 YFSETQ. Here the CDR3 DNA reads TGCGCCAGCAGCCCTATTCCTAGCGGGAGGGAGGGCTCCTACAATGAGCAGTTCTTC. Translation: CASSPIPSGREGSYNEQFF.

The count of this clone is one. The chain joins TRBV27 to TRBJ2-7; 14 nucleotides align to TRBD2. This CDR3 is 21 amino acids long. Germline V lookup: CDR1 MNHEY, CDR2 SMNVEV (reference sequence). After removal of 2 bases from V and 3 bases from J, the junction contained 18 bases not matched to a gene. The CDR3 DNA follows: TGTGCCAGCAGTTTACCAAACCTTCGACTAGCGGGAGGGCCTCCCTTCTACGAGCAGTACTTC. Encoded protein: CASSLPNLRLAGGPPFYEQYF.

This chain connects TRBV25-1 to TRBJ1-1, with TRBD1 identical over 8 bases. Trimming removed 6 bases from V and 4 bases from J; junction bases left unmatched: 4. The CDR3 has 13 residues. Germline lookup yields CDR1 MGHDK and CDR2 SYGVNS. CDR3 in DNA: TGTGCCAGCAGGCCGACAGGGGCCACTGAAGCTTTCTTT. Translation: CASRPTGATEAFF. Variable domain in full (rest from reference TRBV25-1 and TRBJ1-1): EADIYQTPRYLVIGTGKKITLECSQTMGHDKMYWYQQDPGMELHLIHYSYGVNSTEKGDLSSESTVSRIRTEHFPLTLESARPSHTSQYLCASRPTGATEAFFGQGTRLTVV.

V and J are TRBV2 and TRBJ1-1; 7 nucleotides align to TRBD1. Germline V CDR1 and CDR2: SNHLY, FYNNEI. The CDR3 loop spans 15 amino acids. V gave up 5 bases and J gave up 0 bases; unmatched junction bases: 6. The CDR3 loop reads CASSLRTGLNTEAFF. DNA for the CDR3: TGTGCCAGCAGTCTACGGACAGGACTGAACACTGAAGCTTTCTTT.

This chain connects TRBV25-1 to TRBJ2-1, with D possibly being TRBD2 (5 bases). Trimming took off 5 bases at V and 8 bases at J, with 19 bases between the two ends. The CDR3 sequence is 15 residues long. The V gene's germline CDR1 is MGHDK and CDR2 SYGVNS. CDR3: CASSSSFPLGYEQFF. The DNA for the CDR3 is TGTGCCAGCAGTTCTAGCTTCCCCCTAGGGTATGAGCAGTTCTTC.

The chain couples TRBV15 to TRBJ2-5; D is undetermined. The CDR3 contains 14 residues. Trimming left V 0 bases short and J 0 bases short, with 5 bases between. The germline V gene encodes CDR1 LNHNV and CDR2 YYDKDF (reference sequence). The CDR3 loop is CATSREADQETQYF. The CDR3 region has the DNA TGTGCCACCAGCAGAGAGGCGGACCAAGAGACCCAGTACTTC.

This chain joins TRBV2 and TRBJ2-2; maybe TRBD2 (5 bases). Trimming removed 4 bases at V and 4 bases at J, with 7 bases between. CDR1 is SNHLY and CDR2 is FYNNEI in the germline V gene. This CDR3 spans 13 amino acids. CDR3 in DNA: TGTGCCAGCAGTGGGGAGTTCACCGGGGAGCTGTTTTTT. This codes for CASSGEFTGELFF. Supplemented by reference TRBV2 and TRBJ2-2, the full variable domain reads EPEVTQTPSHQVTQMGQEVILRCVPISNHLYFYWYRQILGQKVEFLVSFYNNEISEKSEIFDDQFSVERPDGSNFTLKIRSTKLEDSAMYFCASSGEFTGELFFGEGSRLTVL.

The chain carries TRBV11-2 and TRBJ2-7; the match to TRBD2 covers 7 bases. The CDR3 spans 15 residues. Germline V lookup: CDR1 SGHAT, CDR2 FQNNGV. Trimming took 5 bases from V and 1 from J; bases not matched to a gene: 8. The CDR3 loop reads CASSPQLAVSYEQYF. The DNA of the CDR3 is TGTGCCAGCAGCCCCCAGCTAGCGGTATCCTACGAGCAGTACTTC.

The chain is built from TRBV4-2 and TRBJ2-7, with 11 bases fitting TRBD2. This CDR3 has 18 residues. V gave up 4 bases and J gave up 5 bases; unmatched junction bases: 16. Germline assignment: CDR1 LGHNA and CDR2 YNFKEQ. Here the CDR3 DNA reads TGTGCCAGCAGCCTCCATAACGAACTAGCGGGAGTGCCCGACGAGCAGTACTTC. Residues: CASSLHNELAGVPDEQYF.

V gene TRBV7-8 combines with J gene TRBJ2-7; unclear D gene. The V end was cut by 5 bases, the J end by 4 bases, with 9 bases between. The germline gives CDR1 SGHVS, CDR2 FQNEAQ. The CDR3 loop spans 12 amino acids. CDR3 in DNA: TGTGCCAGCAGCGACCCCCGGTACGAGCAGTACTTC. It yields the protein CASSDPRYEQYF. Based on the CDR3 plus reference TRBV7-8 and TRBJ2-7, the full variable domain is GAGVSQSPRYKVAKRGQDVALRCDPISGHVSLFWYQQALGQGPEFLTYFQNEAQLDKSGLPSDRFFAERPEGSVSTLKIQRTQQEDSAVYLCASSDPRYEQYFGPGTRLTVT.

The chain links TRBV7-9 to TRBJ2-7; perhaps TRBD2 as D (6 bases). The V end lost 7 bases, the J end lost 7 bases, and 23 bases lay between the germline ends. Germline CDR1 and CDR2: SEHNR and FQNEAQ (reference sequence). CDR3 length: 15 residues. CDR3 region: CASNLGAGLTREQYF. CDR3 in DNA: TGTGCCAGCAACCTAGGGGCGGGACTGACTCGAGAGCAGTACTTC.

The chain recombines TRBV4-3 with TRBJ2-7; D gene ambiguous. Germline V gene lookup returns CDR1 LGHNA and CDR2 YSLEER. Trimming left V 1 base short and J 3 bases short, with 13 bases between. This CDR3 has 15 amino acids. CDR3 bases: TGCGCCAGCAGCCAAGGGGCTTCCCGGCGCTACGAGCAGTACTTC. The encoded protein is CASSQGASRRYEQYF.

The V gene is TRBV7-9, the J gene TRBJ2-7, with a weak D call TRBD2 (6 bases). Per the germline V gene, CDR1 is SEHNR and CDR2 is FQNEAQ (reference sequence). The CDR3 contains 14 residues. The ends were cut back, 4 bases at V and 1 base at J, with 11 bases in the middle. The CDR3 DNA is TGTGCCAGCAGCTCCGGGAGTTTTTCCTACGAGCAGTACTTC. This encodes CASSSGSFSYEQYF.